This T cell receptor beta chain was profiled in a study of blood T cell repertoires in COVID-19. Using immunoSEQ multiplex PCR, the repertoire was profiled, and TCRdb retains in-frame clones only, with some absent. The data show over 50,000 clones, approximately 81% seen once. While infection was still active, Seattle patients were enrolled and then followed longitudinally. The V end lost 0 bases, the J end lost 6 bases, and 13 bases lay between the germline ends. Looked up from germline, CDR1 is SGDLS and CDR2 is YYNGEE. The CDR3 consists of 14 residues. This chain uses TRBV9 with TRBJ2-7; D unresolved. The sequence derives from a man aged 55 to 70 with COVID-19, enrolled during active disease. Sequences were obtained from peripheral blood. The CDR3 loop reads CASSVDVLTVEQYF. The CDR3 DNA is TGTGCCAGCAGCGTAGACGTTCTTACAGTCGAGCAGTACTTC.